Sequencing of this TCR beta chain was carried out in a study of response to subunit inactivated influenza vaccine. Study-level points and caveats: Each seasonal influenza vaccination, the authors suggested, recruits few new T cells.

TCRdb re-called the RT-PCR reads through MiXCR, storing one row per CDR3 protein. The sample includes roughly 170,000 distinct CDR3 sequences, around 9% seen only once; the top ten take roughly a tenth. To note about this clonotype: The antigen remains unidentified.

V lost 0 bases and J lost 3; bases outside the gene matches: 4. Germline-derived CDR1 and CDR2 are MNHEY and SVGAGI. This CDR3 has 16 residues. This chain joins TRBV6-5 and TRBJ2-7, with TRBD2 matching 11 bases. The receptor was derived from a man aged 45-65 years who received an inactivated influenza vaccine. This material consisted of non-naive T cells sorted from PBMCs, taken on the day of vaccination. The CDR3 DNA reads TGTGCCAGCAGTTACTCGCCTAGCGGGGGGCTCTACGAGCAGTACTTC. Translation gives CASSYSPSGGLYEQYF.